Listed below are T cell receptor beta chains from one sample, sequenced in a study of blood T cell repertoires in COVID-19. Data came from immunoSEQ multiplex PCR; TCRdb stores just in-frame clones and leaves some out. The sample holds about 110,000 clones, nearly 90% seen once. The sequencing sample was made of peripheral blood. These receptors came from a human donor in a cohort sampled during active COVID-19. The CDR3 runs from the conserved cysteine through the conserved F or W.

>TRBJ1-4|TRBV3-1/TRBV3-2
CASSQRITGAAEKLFF
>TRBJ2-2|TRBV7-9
CASSLAGTSGSNTGELFF
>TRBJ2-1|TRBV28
CASSTDASSYNEQFF
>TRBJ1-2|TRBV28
CASSSSPGTGGGLYGYTF
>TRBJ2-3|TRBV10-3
CAILAGGSDTQYF
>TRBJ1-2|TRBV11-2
CASSSSTDNYGYTF
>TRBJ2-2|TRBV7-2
CASSSGLAGTGELFF
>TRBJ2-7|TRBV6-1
CASSEGSSGSQYEQYF
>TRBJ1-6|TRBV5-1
CASSERMVDSPLHF
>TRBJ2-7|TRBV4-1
CASSRVRGNRDRAYEQYF
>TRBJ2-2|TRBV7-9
CASSLTGRHTGELFF
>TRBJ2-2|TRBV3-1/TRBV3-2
CASSQTRTSIGELFF
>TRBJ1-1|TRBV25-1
CASTGERTLNTEAFF
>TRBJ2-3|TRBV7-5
CARSLLRLAFTDTQYF
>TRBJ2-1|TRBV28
CASSPFGGSRSGSSYNEQFF
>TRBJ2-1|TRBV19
CASRSTGRLMNEQFF
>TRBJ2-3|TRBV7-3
CASSPSGTSGSTDTQYF
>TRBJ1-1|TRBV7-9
CASSLETNTEAFF
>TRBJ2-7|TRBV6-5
CASTSGGGATYEQYF
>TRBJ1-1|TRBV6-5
CASSLGRTGGSEAFF
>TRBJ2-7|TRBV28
CASSSLGRRGYF
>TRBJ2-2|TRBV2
CAGYRRTGELFF
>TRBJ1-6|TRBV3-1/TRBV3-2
CASSQGWDSIAPLHF
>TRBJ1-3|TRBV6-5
CASSYSLRSSGNTIYF
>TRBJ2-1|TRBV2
CARGHQALDEQFF
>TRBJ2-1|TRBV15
CATSSGTSGNNEQFF
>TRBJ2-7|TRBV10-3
CASTPMGRGDTYEQYF
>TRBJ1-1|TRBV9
CASSAPTASTEAFF
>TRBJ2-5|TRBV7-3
CASSLGGGAQYF
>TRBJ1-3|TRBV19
CASSIAGQSSGNTIYF
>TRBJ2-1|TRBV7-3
CASSFDMKGGPQFF
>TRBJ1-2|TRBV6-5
CASSYSISANYGYTF
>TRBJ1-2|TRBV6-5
CASRRTRTGGNGYTF
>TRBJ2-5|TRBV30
CAWSGDIQETQYF
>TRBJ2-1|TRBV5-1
CASSFGTGVHEQFF
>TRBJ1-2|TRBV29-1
CSVERTAHGYTF
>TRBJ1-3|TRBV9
CASSEGQVANTIYF
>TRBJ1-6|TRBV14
CASSQDWVGYSPLHF